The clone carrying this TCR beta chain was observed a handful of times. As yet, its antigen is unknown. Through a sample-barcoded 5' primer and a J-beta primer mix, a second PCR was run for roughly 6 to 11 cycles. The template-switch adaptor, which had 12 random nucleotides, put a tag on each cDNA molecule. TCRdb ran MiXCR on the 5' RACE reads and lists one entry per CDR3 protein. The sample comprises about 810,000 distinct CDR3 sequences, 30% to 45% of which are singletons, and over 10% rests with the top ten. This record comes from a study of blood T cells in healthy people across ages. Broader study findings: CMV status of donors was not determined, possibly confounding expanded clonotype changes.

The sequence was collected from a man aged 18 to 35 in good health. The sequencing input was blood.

The CDR3 DNA sequence: TGTGCCAGCAGCGGGACTGGGGGTTGGAATGAGCAGTACTTC. It specifies CASSGTGGWNEQYF. V usage is TRBV7-8 and J usage is TRBJ2-5, with D possibly being TRBD2 (6 bases). The V end lost 5 bases, the J end lost 11 bases, and 21 bases lay between the germline ends. This CDR3 has 14 amino acids. Germline-derived CDR1 and CDR2 are SGHVS and FQNEAQ.